A single sample gave rise to the 10 T cell receptor beta chains below, sequenced in a study of control samples from healthy donors and cancer patients. TCRdb's copy holds only in-frame clones and misses some; the assay was immunoSEQ multiplex PCR. The sample has 95,000 to 150,000 clones, 90% to 95% seen once; the top ten hold 6.5% to 9%. Sequencing was performed on blood. The receptors shown here come from a woman aged 18-29 years in good health.

The CDR3 DNA sequence: TGTGCCAGCAGTTTAGCCCGGACAGGGGGTCCCAATGAGCAGTTCTTC. Amino acids: CASSLARTGGPNEQFF. This chain uses TRBV6-2 or TRBV6-3 with TRBJ2-1; 10 bases line up with TRBD1. Germline-derived CDR1 and CDR2 are MNHEY and SVGEGT. The V segment lost 4 bases and the J segment 6 bases; nucleotides outside the gene matches: 9. The CDR3 runs 16 residues.

The V call is TRBV28, the J call TRBJ2-1; D uncertain. The germline V gene has CDR1 MDHEN and CDR2 SYDVKM. The V and J ends lost 5 bases and 7 bases respectively, with 15 bases between them. The CDR3 is 14 amino acids. The CDR3 DNA is TGTGCCAGCAGTGCGCCAGGAACACAAAATGAGCAGTTCTTC. The encoded protein is CASSAPGTQNEQFF. The complete variable domain, with remaining parts taken from reference TRBV28 and TRBJ2-1, reads DVKVTQSSRYLVKRTGEKVFLECVQDMDHENMFWYRQDPGLGLRLIYFSYDVKMKEKGDIPEGYSVSREKKERFSLILESASTNQTSMYLCASSAPGTQNEQFFGPGTRLTVL.

This chain links TRBV3-1 (or the pseudogene TRBV3-2) with TRBJ2-5, with TRBD2 matching 9 bases. Looked up from germline, CDR1 is LGHDT and CDR2 is YNNKEL (reference sequence). CDR3 length: 17 residues. V dropped 0 bases and J dropped 5; count of bases not matched to a gene: 10. The CDR3 region is CASSQDAMAGGPETQYF. CDR3 in DNA: TGTGCCAGCAGCCAAGATGCTATGGCGGGGGGGCCCGAGACCCAGTACTTC.

The genes are TRBV19 and TRBJ1-5; tentative D call: TRBD1 (6 bases). The germline V gene has CDR1 LNHDA and CDR2 SQIVND (reference sequence). Trimming pared 9 bases from V and 9 bases from J, leaving 12 bases between. This CDR3 region has 11 residues. CDR3 protein: CARRRGGPQHF. The CDR3 DNA follows: TGTGCCAGACGTAGGGGGGGGCCCCAGCATTTT.

The chain recombines TRBV6-2 or TRBV6-3 with TRBJ1-2, with 11 bases matching TRBD1. The ends lost 5 bases at V and 5 bases at J; junction bases unmatched: 1. The germline V gene has CDR1 MNHEY and CDR2 SVGEGT. CDR3 length: 13 residues. The CDR3 here is CASSRDRGYGYTF. CDR3 coding DNA: TGTGCCAGCAGTCGGGACAGGGGGTATGGCTACACCTTC.

This chain links TRBV4-2 with TRBJ2-3, with D possibly matching TRBD2 (6 bases). Trimming took off 1 base at V and 4 bases at J, with 15 bases between the two ends. Germline V gives CDR1 LGHNA, CDR2 YNFKEQ. This CDR3 has 16 residues. The CDR3 sequence is CASSQALAQAADTQYF. CDR3 nucleotide sequence: TGTGCCAGCAGCCAAGCTCTAGCGCAAGCGGCAGATACGCAGTATTTT.

This chain connects TRBV7-8 to TRBJ2-3; unclear D gene. Per the germline V gene, CDR1 is SGHVS and CDR2 is FQNEAQ. V lost 0 bases to trimming and J lost 5 bases, with 3 bases between them. The CDR3 totals 12 residues. The CDR3 loop is CASSLALDTQYF. The DNA of the CDR3 is TGTGCCAGCAGCTTAGCTCTAGATACGCAGTATTTT.

This rearrangement joins TRBV19 to TRBJ2-7; 10 bases match TRBD1. Trimming at V came to 4 bases and at J to 2 bases, leaving 2 bases not matched to a gene. In germline, CDR1 is LNHDA, CDR2 SQIVND (reference sequence). This CDR3 contains 14 residues. CDR3 loop: CASSSGTGAYEQYF. The CDR3 DNA reads TGTGCCAGTAGTAGTGGGACAGGGGCCTACGAGCAGTACTTC.

There are a few counts of this clone. The identical CDR3 is also encoded by other nucleotide sequences in the sample. This chain connects TRBV9 to TRBJ2-7; 7 nucleotides agree with TRBD1. Germline V CDR1 and CDR2: SGDLS, YYNGEE. The CDR3 spans 13 residues. V was clipped by 3 bases and J by 4 bases; unmatched bases: 4. The CDR3 nucleotides are TGTGCCAGCAGCGGACAGGGCGCATACGAGCAGTACTTC. Protein sequence: CASSGQGAYEQYF.

The chain is built from TRBV5-6 and TRBJ1-2; no definite D call. This CDR3 contains 14 residues. The V end lost 0 bases, the J end lost 5 bases, and 11 bases lay between the germline ends. CDR1 and CDR2 (germline): SGHDT, YYEEEE. CDR3 sequence reads: CASSLAERRYGYTF. The CDR3 bases are TGTGCCAGCAGCTTGGCGGAGAGGAGGTATGGCTACACCTTC.